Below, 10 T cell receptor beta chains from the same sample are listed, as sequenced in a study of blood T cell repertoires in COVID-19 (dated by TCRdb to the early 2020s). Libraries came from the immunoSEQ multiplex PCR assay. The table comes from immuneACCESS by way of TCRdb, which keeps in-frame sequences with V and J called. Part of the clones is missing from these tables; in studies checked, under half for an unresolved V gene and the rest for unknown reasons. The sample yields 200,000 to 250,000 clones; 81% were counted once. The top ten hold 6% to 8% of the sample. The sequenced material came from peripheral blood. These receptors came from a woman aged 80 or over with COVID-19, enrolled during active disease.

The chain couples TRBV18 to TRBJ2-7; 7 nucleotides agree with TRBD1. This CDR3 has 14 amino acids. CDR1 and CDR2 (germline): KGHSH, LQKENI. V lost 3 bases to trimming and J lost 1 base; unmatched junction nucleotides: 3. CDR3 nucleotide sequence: TGTGCCAGCTCACCCGGGACAGATTCCTACGAGCAGTACTTC. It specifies CASSPGTDSYEQYF. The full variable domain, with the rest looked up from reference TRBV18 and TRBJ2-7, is NAGVMQNPRHLVRRRGQEARLRCSPMKGHSHVYWYRQLPEEGLKFMVYLQKENIIDESGMPKERFSAEFPKEGPSILRIQQVVRGDSAAYFCASSPGTDSYEQYFGPGTRLTVT.

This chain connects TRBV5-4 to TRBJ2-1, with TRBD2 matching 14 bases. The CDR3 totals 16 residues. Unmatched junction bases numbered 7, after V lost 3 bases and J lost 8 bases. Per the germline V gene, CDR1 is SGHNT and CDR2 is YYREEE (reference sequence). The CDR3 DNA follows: TGTGCCAGCAGCTCGGGACTAGCGGGAGTATTAGATGAGCAGTTCTTC. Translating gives CASSSGLAGVLDEQFF.

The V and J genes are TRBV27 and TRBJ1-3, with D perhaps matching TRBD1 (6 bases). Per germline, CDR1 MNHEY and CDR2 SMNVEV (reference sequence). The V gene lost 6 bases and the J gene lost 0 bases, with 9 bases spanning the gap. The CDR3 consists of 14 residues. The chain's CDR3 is CASSSTGSGNTIYF. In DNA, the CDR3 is TGTGCCAGCAGCTCGACAGGCTCTGGAAACACCATATATTTT.

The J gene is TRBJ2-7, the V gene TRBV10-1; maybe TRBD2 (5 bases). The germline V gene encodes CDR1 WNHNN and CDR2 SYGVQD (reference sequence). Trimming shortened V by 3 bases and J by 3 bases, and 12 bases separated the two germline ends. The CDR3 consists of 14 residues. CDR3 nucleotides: TGCGCCAGCAGTGAAGGCGGTGGAGGCTACGAGCAGTACTTC. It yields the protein CASSEGGGGYEQYF.

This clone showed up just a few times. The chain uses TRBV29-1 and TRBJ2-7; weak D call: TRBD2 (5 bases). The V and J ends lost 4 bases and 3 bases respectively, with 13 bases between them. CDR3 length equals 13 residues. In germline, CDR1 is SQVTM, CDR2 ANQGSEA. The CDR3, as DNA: TGCAGCGTTGGGTCGGGGAGTATCTACGAGCAGTACTTC. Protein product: CSVGSGSIYEQYF.

The CDR3 here is CASSPPGRTEAFF. The CDR3 DNA sequence: TGTGCCAGCTCACCCCCGGGGAGGACTGAAGCTTTCTTT. The chain uses TRBV18 and TRBJ1-1; D is unclear. V lost 3 bases and J 5 bases, leaving 10 bases between the germline ends. The CDR3 contains 13 residues. Per the germline V gene, CDR1 is KGHSH and CDR2 is LQKENI.

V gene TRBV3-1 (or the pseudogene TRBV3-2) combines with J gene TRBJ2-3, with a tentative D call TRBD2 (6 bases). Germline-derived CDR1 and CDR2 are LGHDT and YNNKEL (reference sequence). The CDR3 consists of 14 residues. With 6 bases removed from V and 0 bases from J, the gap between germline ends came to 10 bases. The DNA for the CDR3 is TGTGCCAGCAGGGCTCGGGGGAGCACAGATACGCAGTATTTT. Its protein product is CASRARGSTDTQYF.

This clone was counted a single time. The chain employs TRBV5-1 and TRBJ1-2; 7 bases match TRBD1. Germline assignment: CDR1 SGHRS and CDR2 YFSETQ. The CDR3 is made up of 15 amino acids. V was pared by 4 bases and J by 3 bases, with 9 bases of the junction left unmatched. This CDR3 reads CASSVRDRADYGYTF. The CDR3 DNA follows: TGCGCCAGCAGCGTAAGAGACAGGGCGGACTATGGCTACACCTTC.

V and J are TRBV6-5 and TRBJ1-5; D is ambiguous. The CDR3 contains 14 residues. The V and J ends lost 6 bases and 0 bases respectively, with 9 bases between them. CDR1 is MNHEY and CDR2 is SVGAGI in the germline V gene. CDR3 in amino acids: CASRRTDSNQPQHF. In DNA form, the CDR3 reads TGTGCCAGCAGAAGAACAGATAGCAATCAGCCCCAGCATTTT.

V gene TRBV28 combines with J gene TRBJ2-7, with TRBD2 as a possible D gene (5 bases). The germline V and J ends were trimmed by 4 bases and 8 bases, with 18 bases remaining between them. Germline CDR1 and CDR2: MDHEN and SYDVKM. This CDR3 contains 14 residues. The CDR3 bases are TGTGCCAGCAGTTCCCCGGGGAAAGACCCCCAGCAGTACTTC. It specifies CASSSPGKDPQQYF.